The clone carrying this T cell receptor (beta chain) was recorded a few times. No antigen is known for it. The data were obtained in a study of T cell repertoires in cytomegalovirus infection. Germline CDR1 and CDR2: MGHRA and YSYEKL. After removal of 1 base from V and 3 bases from J, the junction contained 11 bases not matched to a gene. The CDR3 is made up of 17 amino acids. TCRdb called the reads again in MiXCR, with one record for every CDR3 protein. The sample records approximately 750,000 distinct CDR3 sequences, roughly 36% being singletons. Study-level results: In two of eight donors, the top clonotype was HLA-C-restricted CMV-specific. Of the TCR beta families, the public ones yielded a cumulative frequency that identified carriers of CMV plus the relevant HLA.

This sequence joins TRBV4-1 and TRBJ1-2, with 7 bases identical to TRBD1. The sequence came from a human donor in good health (CMV status not recorded). Some clones in this sample may be carry-over from other donors' samples. Material for sequencing was PBMCs. The CDR3 protein is CASSQGGRGGEDYGYTF. The CDR3 bases are TGCGCCAGCAGCCAAGGGGGCAGGGGGGGCGAGGACTATGGCTACACCTTC.